This T cell receptor beta chain came from a study of cytomegalovirus exposure and HLA in healthy donors. Study background: A subsequent analysis stated that the 100 to 150 validation repertoires were run on the same platform as the roughly 700 first-cohort repertoires.

Data came from immunoSEQ multiplex PCR; TCRdb stores just in-frame clones and leaves some out. The sample contains over 150,000 clones, around nine tenths of which appear only once. General study points: Accounts indicate the classifier identified cytomegalovirus status with strong specificity and sensitivity. Some TCR beta chains (over 150 of them) were listed as cytomegalovirus-associated. First-cohort TCR clusters tended to co-occur in the roughly 120 validation repertoires, a later analysis found.

Comments on this clone: Its antigen is undetermined.

Germline V gene lookup returns CDR1 MDHEN and CDR2 SYDVKM. The ends lost 5 bases at V and 2 bases at J; junction bases unmatched: 21. The CDR3 spans 21 residues. Sequenced material: PBMCs. The source of this sequence is a man aged 18 to 30 in good health and CMV-seropositive. The chain combines TRBV28 with TRBJ2-1; 10 positions match TRBD1. CDR3: CASSPSGTGAPPFEPYNEQFF. CDR3 bases: TGTGCCAGCAGTCCCTCGGGGACAGGGGCCCCACCATTTGAGCCCTACAATGAGCAGTTCTTC.